Below, 21 T cell receptor beta chains from the same sample are listed, as sequenced in a study of blood T cell repertoires in COVID-19. Data came from immunoSEQ multiplex PCR; TCRdb stores just in-frame clones and leaves some out. The repertoire has under 200,000 clones, almost 85% of them found once; the top ten carry 7.7%. Sequencing input: peripheral blood. These TCRs come from a man aged 40-49 years who had recovered from COVID-19.

The rearrangement uses TRBV18 and TRBJ1-3; D uncertain. V was pared by 2 bases and J by 0 bases, with 8 bases between. The CDR3 length is 15 residues. CDR1 is KGHSH and CDR2 is LQKENI in the germline V gene. In DNA, the CDR3 is TGTGCCAGCTCACCAACATCCAGCTCTGGAAACACCATATATTTT. This sequence encodes CASSPTSSSGNTIYF. The complete variable domain, with remaining parts taken from reference TRBV18 and TRBJ1-3, reads NAGVMQNPRHLVRRRGQEARLRCSPMKGHSHVYWYRQLPEEGLKFMVYLQKENIIDESGMPKERFSAEFPKEGPSILRIQQVVRGDSAAYFCASSPTSSSGNTIYFGEGSWLTVV.

The chain employs TRBV18 and TRBJ2-6, with a weak D call TRBD2 (5 bases). From germline, CDR1 is KGHSH and CDR2 LQKENI. The CDR3 is made up of 17 amino acids. V was cut by 0 bases and J by 2 bases, with 11 bases left in between. The chain's CDR3 is CASSPPIPGTGANVLTF. CDR3 sequence (DNA): TGTGCCAGCTCACCACCGATCCCCGGGACTGGGGCCAACGTCCTGACTTTC.

This chain connects TRBV4-3 to TRBJ2-4; 9 nucleotides line up with TRBD1. V lost 4 bases, J lost 6 bases, and 4 bases stayed unmatched. Germline V gene lookup returns CDR1 LGHNA and CDR2 YSLEER. The CDR3 is 14 amino acids. The CDR3 bases are TGCGCCAGCAGCCGGTCGGACAGGGGAAACATTCAGTACTTC. Translating it yields CASSRSDRGNIQYF.

V usage is TRBV6-5 and J usage is TRBJ2-5; TRBD1 agrees at 8 bases. This CDR3 has 15 residues. J was trimmed by 4 bases and V by 5 bases; bases with no gene match: 9. Germline CDR1 MNHEY, CDR2 SVGAGI. The CDR3 sequence is CASSNGQGGRETQYF. Here the CDR3 DNA reads TGTGCCAGCAGTAACGGACAGGGCGGTCGAGAGACCCAGTACTTC.

The chain carries TRBV6-2 or TRBV6-3 and TRBJ2-3; tentative D call: TRBD1 (5 bases). V lost 2 bases and J lost 6, with 9 bases in between. This CDR3 comprises 13 residues. Germline assignment: CDR1 MNHEY and CDR2 SVGEGT. The CDR3 reads CASSYLRADTQYF. In nucleotides, the CDR3 is TGTGCCAGCAGTTACCTCAGGGCTGATACGCAGTATTTT.

The rearrangement links TRBV5-6 to TRBJ2-3; D is possibly TRBD2 (6 bases). Per the germline V gene, CDR1 is SGHDT and CDR2 is YYEEEE. With 4 bases removed from V and 3 bases from J, the gap between germline ends came to 9 bases. This CDR3 is 13 amino acids long. The chain's CDR3 is CASSLGTTDTQYF. The CDR3 DNA is TGTGCCAGCAGCCTAGGGACTACAGATACGCAGTATTTT.

CDR3 protein: CASRTVAGAADTQYF. Here the CDR3 DNA reads TGTGCCAGCAGGACGGTAGCGGGAGCAGCTGATACGCAGTATTTT. The chain has TRBV27 and TRBJ2-3; 9 positions agree with TRBD2. The CDR3 totals 15 residues. Germline V gene sequence: CDR1 MNHEY, CDR2 SMNVEV (reference sequence). Trimming cost V 6 bases and J 6 bases; bases outside gene matches: 10.

V is TRBV2 and J is TRBJ2-2, with 7 bases matching TRBD2. V lost 3 bases, J lost 0 bases, and 4 bases stayed unmatched. Germline lookup yields CDR1 SNHLY and CDR2 FYNNEI. The CDR3 contains 16 residues. The CDR3 spells CASSDAGDPNTGELFF. CDR3 coding DNA: TGTGCCAGCAGTGACGCGGGGGACCCGAACACCGGGGAGCTGTTTTTT. Filled out from reference TRBV2 and TRBJ2-2, the complete variable domain reads EPEVTQTPSHQVTQMGQEVILRCVPISNHLYFYWYRQILGQKVEFLVSFYNNEISEKSEIFDDQFSVERPDGSNFTLKIRSTKLEDSAMYFCASSDAGDPNTGELFFGEGSRLTVL.

V usage is TRBV4-3 and J usage is TRBJ1-4; 7 positions match TRBD1. CDR3 length equals 13 residues. With 4 bases clipped from V and 5 bases from J, the junction kept 1 base outside the gene matches. Germline assignment: CDR1 LGHNA and CDR2 YSLEER. The CDR3 DNA sequence: TGCGCCAGCAGCCGGGACAGCAATGAAAAACTGTTTTTT. It translates to CASSRDSNEKLFF.

This chain joins TRBV28 and TRBJ2-1, with a weak D call TRBD1 (6 bases). This CDR3 comprises 12 residues. The V end was cut by 6 bases, the J end by 7 bases, with 10 bases between. The germline V gene encodes CDR1 MDHEN and CDR2 SYDVKM. CDR3 loop: CASSTDRNEQFF. The CDR3 bases are TGTGCCAGCAGCACTGACAGGAATGAGCAGTTCTTC.

CDR3 coding DNA: TGCGCCAGCAGCCAGACGGGAGTAGGCCCAGATACGCAGTATTTT. Protein sequence: CASSQTGVGPDTQYF. The rearrangement joins TRBV4-1 to TRBJ2-3; D perhaps matches TRBD2 (6 bases). The germline V gene has CDR1 MGHRA and CDR2 YSYEKL. The length of the CDR3 is 15 residues. V was cut by 3 bases and J by 4 bases, with 14 bases left in between.

This clone was picked up one time. The rearrangement links TRBV30 to TRBJ1-2; 11 nucleotides line up with TRBD1. Trimming took 1 base from V and 8 from J; bases not matched to a gene: 0. This CDR3 region has 12 residues. Germline V gene sequence: CDR1 GTSNPN, CDR2 SVGIG (reference sequence). As DNA, the CDR3 is TGTGCCTGGAGTGGGACAGGGGGCGGCTACACCTTC. Protein: CAWSGTGGGYTF.

The sample holds a few counts of this clone. The chain links TRBV5-4 to TRBJ2-7; 9 positions match TRBD1. In germline, CDR1 is SGHNT, CDR2 YYREEE (reference sequence). The CDR3 consists of 15 residues. Losses at the gene ends were 3 bases for V and 5 bases for J; bases not matched to a gene: 9. The CDR3 DNA follows: TGTGCCAGCAGCTCCCCCGGGACAGGGTCCCACGAGCAGTACTTC. It translates to CASSSPGTGSHEQYF.

The rearrangement uses TRBV6-5 and TRBJ2-7; the D gene is possibly TRBD1 (5 bases). Germline CDR1 and CDR2: MNHEY and SVGAGI. This CDR3 is 13 amino acids long. Trimming shortened V by 6 bases and J by 2 bases, and 11 bases separated the two germline ends. CDR3 nucleotide sequence: TGTGCCAGCAGCGACACAGGTGCCTACGAGCAGTACTTC. It yields the protein CASSDTGAYEQYF.

A few counts support this clone. This rearrangement joins TRBV6-4 to TRBJ2-3, with 8 nucleotides matching TRBD2. This CDR3 region has 16 residues. Trimming at V came to 3 bases and at J to 4 bases, leaving 9 bases not matched to a gene. Looked up from germline, CDR1 is MRHNA and CDR2 is SNTAGT. The CDR3 spells CASSELAGGHADTQYF. The DNA of the CDR3 is TGTGCCAGCAGTGAGTTGGCGGGGGGCCACGCAGATACGCAGTATTTT.

The genes are TRBV20-1 and TRBJ2-2; TRBD1 matches at 7 bases. Per the germline V gene, CDR1 is DFQATT and CDR2 is SNEGSKA (reference sequence). Trimming removed 3 bases from V and 3 bases from J; junction bases left unmatched: 10. CDR3 length: 16 residues. Here the CDR3 DNA reads TGCAGTGCTAGTTCCTGGGACAGCGGAGACACCGGGGAGCTGTTTTTT. Translated: CSASSWDSGDTGELFF.

V gene TRBV11-3 combines with J gene TRBJ2-1, with D perhaps TRBD1 (6 bases). V gave up 5 bases and J gave up 7 bases, with 21 bases separating them. The CDR3 covers 16 residues. Germline V gives CDR1 SGHNT, CDR2 YENEEA. Here the CDR3 DNA reads TGTGCCAGCAGCCCCCGACCTCGGACAGTAGGTAATGAGCAGTTCTTC. Encoded protein: CASSPRPRTVGNEQFF.

The chain recombines TRBV2 with TRBJ1-6, with 7 bases that match TRBD1. There are 15 residues in the CDR3. V trimming: 5 bases; J trimming: 4 bases; junction bases outside the gene matches: 5. Germline assignment: CDR1 SNHLY and CDR2 FYNNEI. The CDR3 is CASSNRDSYNSPLHF. The CDR3 region has the DNA TGTGCCAGCAGTAACCGGGACAGTTATAATTCACCCCTCCACTTT.

The chain joins TRBV6-6 to TRBJ2-7; TRBD1 aligns across 9 bases. J lost 3 bases, V lost 6 bases, and 6 bases had no gene match. The CDR3 contains 14 residues. Germline CDR1 MNHNY, CDR2 SVGAGI (reference sequence). The CDR3 DNA reads as TGTGCCAGCAGCCGGGACAGGGAGCGCTACGAGCAGTACTTC. It yields the protein CASSRDRERYEQYF.

V gene TRBV6-2 or TRBV6-3 combines with J gene TRBJ2-3; possibly TRBD2 for D (5 bases). Per germline, CDR1 MNHEY and CDR2 SVGEGT. There are 14 residues in the CDR3. The V and J ends lost 0 bases and 2 bases respectively, with 6 bases between them. CDR3 nucleotides: TGTGCCAGCAGTTACTCGGGAGACACAGATACGCAGTATTTT. Residues: CASSYSGDTDTQYF.

This CDR3 reads CASSLRGGAYEQYF. The CDR3 DNA reads as TGTGCCAGCAGCTTGCGGGGGGGCGCCTACGAGCAGTACTTC. The chain carries TRBV5-8 and TRBJ2-7; the match to TRBD2 covers 8 bases. V lost 1 base and J lost 2; bases outside the gene matches: 2. Germline CDR1 is SGHTS and CDR2 is YDEGEE. CDR3 size: 14 residues.